A single TCR beta chain is shown here with its context. Its antigen is not yet known. Per-nucleotide qualities are absent, and no much larger clonotype sits a single base away. TCRbeta CDR3 regions were amplified from genomic DNA using the immunoSEQ Assay, a bias-controlled multiplex PCR. As for the authors' bioinformatics: Nucleated cell counts per sample were estimated from amplification of reference gene primers within the assay. To quantify the absolute abundance of each unique TCRbeta CDR3 rearrangement, sequence reads were collapsed and filtered. For each sample, productive Simpson clonality was calculated as the square root of Simpson's diversity index across productive rearrangements. The table was pulled from immuneACCESS by TCRdb, which kept in-frame rearrangements only. Such tables lose some clones; where checked, under half of the loss comes from unresolved V genes, and the rest has no known cause. V, J and clone size are those of that table, while D and trimming were read from the DNA. Across this sample there are 70,000 or so clones, with approximately 88% seen only once. More than 15% of the sample goes to the ten largest clones.

The source of the sample is a study of blood T cell repertoires in COVID-19 (dated by TCRdb to 2018 to 2020). Broadly, across the study: The collaborator samples originated in the United States, Italy and Spain and spanned the acute and convalescent phases of COVID-19. The prospective study material was composed of cDNA or gDNA derived from T cells, B-cell-depleted T cells, or PBMCs. Deeply sampled blood TCRbeta repertoires from subjects exposed to, actively infected with, or recovered from COVID-19 were included in the dataset. The repertoires were made available in a free public database intended to serve as a resource for research on the immune response to SARS-CoV-2. The samples were drawn from the first 160 participants of the ongoing ImmuneRACE study and from 1,254 subjects provided by 6 global collaborators. The sample metadata nearly always contained a de-identified subject ID, COVID-19 status, age in years and sex. Where HLA class I and class II types were available, the types were taken from metadata supplied by the sample provider, not from assay-based typing.

From its cysteine to its phenylalanine, the CDR3 spans 15 amino acids. Solely the CDR3 DNA is kept, with 45 bases framed from the first base. V loses 5 bases, J loses 2 bases, and the germline ends lie 14 bases apart. The germline V gene supplies CDR1 SGHTA and CDR2 FQGNSA. Whole blood was collected in K2EDTA tubes by collaborating institutions according to the institutions' own protocols. For TCRbeta analysis, collaborators shipped samples in one of three forms: frozen whole blood, isolated PBMCs, or DNA extracted from either of those sample types. On the study overall, not on this receptor specifically: The amount of clinical and demographic metadata varied by source and participant and was provided uncurated.

Rearrangement joined TRBV7-2 to TRBJ2-3; TRBD2 might be the D gene, on 5 matching bases. The sample was peripheral blood. The source is a woman aged 80 or over with acute or convalescent COVID-19. The DNA sequence follows: TGTGCCAGCAGCGTCGGTAGGACTGACACAGATACGCAGTATTTT. Its protein reads: CASSVGRTDTDTQYF.